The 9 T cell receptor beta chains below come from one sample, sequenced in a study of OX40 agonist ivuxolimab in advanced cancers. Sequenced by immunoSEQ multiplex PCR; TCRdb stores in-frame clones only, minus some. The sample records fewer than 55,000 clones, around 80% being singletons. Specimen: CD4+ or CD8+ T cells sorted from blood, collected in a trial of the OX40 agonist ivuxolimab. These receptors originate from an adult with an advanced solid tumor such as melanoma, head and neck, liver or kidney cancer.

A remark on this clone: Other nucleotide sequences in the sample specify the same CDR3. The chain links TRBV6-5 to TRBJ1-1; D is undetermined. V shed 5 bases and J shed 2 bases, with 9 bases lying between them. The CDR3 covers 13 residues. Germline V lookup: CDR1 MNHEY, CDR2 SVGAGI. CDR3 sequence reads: CASSVRKNTEAFF. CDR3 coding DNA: TGTGCCAGCAGTGTAAGGAAAAACACTGAAGCTTTCTTT.

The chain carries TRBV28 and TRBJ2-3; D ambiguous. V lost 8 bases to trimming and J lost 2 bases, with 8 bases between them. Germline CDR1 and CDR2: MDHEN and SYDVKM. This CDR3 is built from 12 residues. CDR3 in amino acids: CASSEYTDTQYF. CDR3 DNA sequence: TGTGCCAGCTCCGAATACACAGATACGCAGTATTTT.

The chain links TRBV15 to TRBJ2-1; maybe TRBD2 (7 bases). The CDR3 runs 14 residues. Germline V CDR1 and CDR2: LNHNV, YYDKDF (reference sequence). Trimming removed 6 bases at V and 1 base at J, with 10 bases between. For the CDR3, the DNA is TGTGCCACCAGAAGGGGGGGGTCCTACAATGAGCAGTTCTTC. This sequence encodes CATRRGGSYNEQFF.

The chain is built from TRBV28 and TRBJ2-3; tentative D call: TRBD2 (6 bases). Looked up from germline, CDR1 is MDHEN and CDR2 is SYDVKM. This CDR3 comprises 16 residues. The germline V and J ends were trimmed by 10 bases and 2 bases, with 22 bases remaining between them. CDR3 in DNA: TGTGCCACAAAACCCGAGCGGGTCCTAACCACAGATACGCAGTATTTT. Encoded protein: CATKPERVLTTDTQYF.

CDR3 DNA: TGTGCCAGCAAGCCGGAAATCACCGGGGAGCTGTTTTTT. It yields the protein CASKPEITGELFF. The chain carries TRBV2 and TRBJ2-2; no reliable D call. The germline gives CDR1 SNHLY, CDR2 FYNNEI. The V and J ends lost 7 bases and 4 bases respectively, with 10 bases between them. The CDR3 has 13 amino acids. Complete variable domain (other parts from reference TRBV2 and TRBJ2-2): EPEVTQTPSHQVTQMGQEVILRCVPISNHLYFYWYRQILGQKVEFLVSFYNNEISEKSEIFDDQFSVERPDGSNFTLKIRSTKLEDSAMYFCASKPEITGELFFGEGSRLTVL.

CDR3 sequence reads: CASSLYPGTEGNIQYF. CDR3 coding DNA: TGCGCCAGCAGCTTGTATCCGGGGACAGAGGGAAACATTCAGTACTTC. V is TRBV5-1 and J is TRBJ2-4, with 7 bases identical to TRBD1. The junction had 10 bases not matched to a gene; V was cut back by 1 base and J by 6 bases. Germline CDR1 SGHRS, CDR2 YFSETQ. The CDR3 runs 16 residues.

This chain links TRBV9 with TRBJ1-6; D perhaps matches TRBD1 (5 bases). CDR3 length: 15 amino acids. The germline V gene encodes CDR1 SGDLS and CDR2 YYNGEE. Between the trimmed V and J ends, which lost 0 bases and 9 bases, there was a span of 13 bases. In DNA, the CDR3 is TGTGCCAGCAGCGTAGCGGGCAGGGAAAGTTCACCCCTCCACTTT. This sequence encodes CASSVAGRESSPLHF.

For the CDR3, the DNA is TGTGCCAGCAGTAAGCGGGGGGGCCGGACCTACAATGAGCAGTTCTTC. The encoded protein is CASSKRGGRTYNEQFF. The chain links TRBV9 to TRBJ2-1; 10 bases fit TRBD2. The V segment lost 5 bases and the J segment 2 bases; nucleotides outside the gene matches: 7. The CDR3 sequence is 16 residues long. Germline V gene sequence: CDR1 SGDLS, CDR2 YYNGEE.

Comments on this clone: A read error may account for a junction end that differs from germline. Here the CDR3 DNA reads TGTGCCAGCAACTTGGAGGGGGGAATGGGCGGGGAGCTGTTTTTT. It yields the protein CASNLEGGMGGELFF. The chain recombines TRBV5-4 with TRBJ2-2; D might be TRBD1 or TRBD2, each matching 6 bases. Germline CDR1 and CDR2: SGHNT and YYREEE (reference sequence). This CDR3 contains 15 residues. Full variable domain (outside the CDR3, taken from reference TRBV5-4 and TRBJ2-2): ETGVTQSPTHLIKTRGQQVTLRCSSQSGHNTVSWYQQALGQGPQFIFQYYREEENGRGNFPPRFSGLQFPNYSSELNVNALELDDSALYLCASNLEGGMGGELFFGEGSRLTVL.